This paragraph reports one T cell receptor (beta chain). Assay: immunoSEQ multiplex PCR; the TCRdb copy retains only in-frame clones and omits some. Of 12,000 or so clones listed, approximately 83% were seen once; the top ten hold about an eighth. The sample belongs to a study of technical replicates of blood from a handful of donors. CDR1 and CDR2 from the germline V gene are MNHEY and SMNVEV (reference sequence). The CDR3 covers 16 residues. V lost 6 bases, J lost 0 bases, and 7 bases stayed unmatched. The source of this sequence is a human donor in good health. The V gene is TRBV27, the J gene TRBJ2-2; 7 nucleotides align to TRBD1. The material sequenced was PBMCs. In DNA form, the CDR3 reads TGTGCCAGCAGGCCTTGGCAGGGGGCGAACACCGGGGAGCTGTTTTTT. Encoded protein: CASRPWQGANTGELFF.